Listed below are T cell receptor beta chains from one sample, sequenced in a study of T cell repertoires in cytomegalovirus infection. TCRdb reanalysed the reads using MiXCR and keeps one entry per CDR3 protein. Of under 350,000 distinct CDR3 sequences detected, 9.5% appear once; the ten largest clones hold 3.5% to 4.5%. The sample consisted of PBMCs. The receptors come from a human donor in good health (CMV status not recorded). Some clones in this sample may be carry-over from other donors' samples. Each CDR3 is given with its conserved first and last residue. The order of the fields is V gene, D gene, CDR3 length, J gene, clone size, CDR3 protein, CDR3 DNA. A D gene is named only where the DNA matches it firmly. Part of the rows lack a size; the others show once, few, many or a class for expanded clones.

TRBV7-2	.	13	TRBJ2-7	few	CASSLAGRDEQYF	TGTGCCAGCAGCTTAGCGGGCAGGGACGAGCAGTACTTC
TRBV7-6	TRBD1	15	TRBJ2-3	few	CASSLSGTGSLAQYF	TGTGCCAGCAGCTTATCTGGGACAGGGAGTCTGGCGCAGTATTTT
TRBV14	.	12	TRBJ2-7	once	CASSHGSYEQYF	TGTGCCAGCAGCCATGGCTCCTACGAGCAGTACTTC
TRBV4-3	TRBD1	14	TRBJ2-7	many	CASSHRTGTYEQYF	TGCGCCAGCAGCCACCGGACAGGGACGTACGAGCAGTACTTC
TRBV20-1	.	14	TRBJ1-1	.	CSAREGTVNTEAFF	TGCAGTGCTAGAGAAGGGACGGTAAACACTGAAGCTTTCTTT
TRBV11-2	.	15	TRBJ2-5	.	CASSLVRAWGETQYF	TGTGCCAGCAGCTTAGTGCGGGCCTGGGGGGAGACCCAGTACTTC
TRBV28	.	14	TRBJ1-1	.	CASSSLLGNTEAFF	TGTGCCAGCAGTTCCCTTCTAGGGAACACTGAAGCTTTCTTT
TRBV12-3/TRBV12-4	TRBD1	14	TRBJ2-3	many	CASKRDRYTDTQYF	TGTGCCAGCAAAAGGGACAGATACACAGATACGCAGTATTTT
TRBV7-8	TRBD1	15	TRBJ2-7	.	CASRIGWDRGYEQYF	TGTGCCAGCAGAATAGGATGGGACAGGGGCTACGAGCAGTACTTC
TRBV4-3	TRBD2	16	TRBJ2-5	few	CASSHGLAGARETQYF	TGCGCCAGCAGCCATGGGCTAGCGGGGGCCAGGGAGACCCAGTACTTC
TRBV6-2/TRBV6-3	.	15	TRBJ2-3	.	CASSYGLEEADTQYF	TGTGCCAGCAGTTACGGCCTAGAGGAGGCAGATACGCAGTATTTT
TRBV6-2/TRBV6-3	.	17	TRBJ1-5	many	CASSYSVPKPENQPQHF	TGTGCCAGCAGTTACTCTGTGCCGAAACCCGAGAATCAGCCCCAGCATTTT
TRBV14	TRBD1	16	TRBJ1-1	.	CASSARDRMAVTEAFF	TGTGCCAGCAGCGCCCGGGACAGGATGGCGGTCACTGAAGCTTTCTTT
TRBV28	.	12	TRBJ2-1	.	CASSLLVDEQFF	TGTGCCAGCAGTTTACTAGTCGATGAGCAGTTCTTC
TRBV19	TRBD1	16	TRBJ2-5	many	CASSPAGTGGAKTQYF	TGTGCCAGTAGTCCAGCCGGGACAGGGGGCGCGAAGACCCAGTACTTC
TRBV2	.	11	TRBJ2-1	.	CASRGSREQFF	TGTGCCAGCAGGGGGTCTCGAGAGCAGTTCTTC
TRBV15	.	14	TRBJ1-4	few	CATSRSRLGAKLFF	TGTGCCACCAGCAGAAGTAGACTCGGGGCGAAACTGTTTTTT
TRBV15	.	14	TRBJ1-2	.	CATSRVSANYGYTF	TGTGCCACCAGCAGAGTGAGTGCTAACTATGGCTACACCTTC
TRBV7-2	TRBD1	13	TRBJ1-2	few	CASSKRQGGGYTF	TGTGCCAGCAGCAAACGACAGGGGGGTGGCTACACCTTC
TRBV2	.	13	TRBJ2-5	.	CASSEAAQETQYF	TGTGCCAGCAGCGAAGCGGCTCAAGAGACCCAGTACTTC
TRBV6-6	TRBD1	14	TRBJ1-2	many	CASRMGTADYGYTF	TGTGCCAGCAGGATGGGGACAGCCGATTATGGCTACACCTTC
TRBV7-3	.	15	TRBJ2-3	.	CASSLTSVGTDTQYF	TGTGCCAGCAGCTTAACTAGCGTCGGCACAGATACGCAGTATTTT
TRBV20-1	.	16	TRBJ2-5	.	CSARVPGGKLQETQYF	TGCAGTGCTAGAGTGCCCGGCGGGAAGCTTCAAGAGACCCAGTACTTC